This section outlines one T cell receptor (beta chain) sequence together with its context. Its antigen is unknown. No base quality values were provided; no much bigger clone lies one nucleotide off. The treatment or condition label on this specimen signifies: in vitro stimulation with specific CMV peptide epitopes to enrich CMV-specific T cells. These data originate in a study of T cell repertoires in cytomegalovirus infection (dated 2019 in TCRdb). Study-level background: Alongside well-studied HLA-B-restricted epitopes, the peptide stimulations were aimed at recently identified HLA-C-restricted CMV epitopes, whose presentation resists viral immunomodulation. Donor HLA type was relevant to the analysis, because carriage of CMV infection together with the matching HLA type was indicated by public TCR beta signatures. The study at large found these results: The ex vivo response was dominated by HLA-C-restricted CMV-specific TCR beta clonotypes, which also provided the single most frequent clonotype in two of eight donors. Cumulative frequency of public TCR beta family members discriminated carriers of CMV infection plus the relevant HLA type in this cohort and an independent roughly 320-donor cohort.

For CDR1 and CDR2, the germline V gene lists LGHNT and FRNRAP. CDR3 length: 12 amino acids, cysteine to phenylalanine. Just the 36-base CDR3 DNA is kept, in frame starting at base 1. Between the V and J ends, shortened by 5 bases and 9 bases respectively, the junction contains 11 bases. The instrument given in TCRdb is Illumina HiSeq 1500. TCRdb redid the processing of the public reads, applying fastp at Q25 and MiXCR, and retained in-frame beta chains. Rows with one shared CDR3 protein collapse into an entry with the most common genes and DNA. The sample data list about 480,000 distinct CDR3 sequences, and around 30% of these were observed just once. Together, the top ten hold 17% of the sample.

This sequence was found in a human donor in good health (CMV status not recorded). Some clones in this sample may be carry-over from other donors' samples. The sample was cultured PBMCs, taken from culture after CMV antigen stimulation. Rearrangement joined TRBV12-5 to TRBJ2-1, with the identity of the D gene unclear. The DNA sequence is given as TGTGCTAGTGGTCCGGCATTGGCTGAGCAGTTCTTC. The translation is CASGPALAEQFF.